The 10 T cell receptor beta chains in this list originate from one sample, sequenced in a study of CD8 T cells in Susac syndrome. RNA was extracted with the RNeasy kit, and a quantity of roughly 0.5 to 1 ug was reverse transcribed using random hexamers. Each CDR3 protein gets one entry after TCRdb re-called the immunoSEQ multiplex PCR reads with MiXCR. The sample includes some 99,000 distinct CDR3 sequences, about 96% of them seen just once. The sequenced sample was CD4+ T cells from PBMCs. The receptors come from a human donor in good health.

The chain is built from TRBV9 and TRBJ1-5; TRBD1 matches at 7 bases. In germline, CDR1 is SGDLS, CDR2 YYNGEE. CDR3 length: 18 residues. The V segment lost 0 bases and the J segment 6 bases; nucleotides outside the gene matches: 15. As DNA, the CDR3 is TGTGCCAGCAGCGTAGATAAGTGGAGACAGGGTACCGCTCAGCCCCAGCATTTT. Residues: CASSVDKWRQGTAQPQHF.

This chain connects TRBV12-3 or TRBV12-4 to TRBJ1-1; D is ambiguous. The V gene lost 2 bases and the J gene lost 11 bases, with 9 bases spanning the gap. The CDR3 is 11 residues long. CDR3 coding DNA: TGTGCCAGCAGTTTAAGGCAGCTCGCTTTCTTT. It translates to CASSLRQLAFF.

This clonotype came up once. The chain recombines TRBV5-6 with TRBJ2-6; D could derive from TRBD1 or TRBD2 (5 bases each). Trimming shortened V by 3 bases and J by 6 bases, and 16 bases separated the two germline ends. Germline V lookup: CDR1 SGHDT, CDR2 YYEEEE. The CDR3 covers 16 residues. CDR3 coding DNA: TGTGCCAGCAGCTCGGTGGGGGTCTCGATGGCCAACGTCCTGACTTTC. It yields the protein CASSSVGVSMANVLTF.

This chain uses TRBV12-3 or TRBV12-4 with TRBJ2-2; 14 nucleotides agree with TRBD2. The CDR3 covers 15 residues. With 6 bases clipped from V and 7 bases from J, the junction kept 4 bases outside the gene matches. CDR3: CASSPGLAGVGELFF. In nucleotides, the CDR3 is TGTGCCAGCAGCCCGGGACTAGCGGGAGTCGGGGAGCTGTTTTTT.

V usage is TRBV5-1 and J usage is TRBJ1-2, with TRBD1 as a possible D gene (5 bases). The CDR3 has 15 amino acids. Germline loops: CDR1 SGHRS, CDR2 YFSETQ. Trimming shortened V by 5 bases and J by 4 bases, and 18 bases separated the two germline ends. CDR3 amino acids: CASREGRTSFYGYTF. CDR3 nucleotides: TGCGCCAGCAGAGAGGGACGTACTTCCTTCTATGGCTACACCTTC.

V is TRBV27 and J is TRBJ1-6; D possibly corresponds to TRBD1 (6 bases). Trimming took 6 bases from V and 2 from J, leaving 17 bases between them. Germline V gene lookup returns CDR1 MNHEY and CDR2 SMNVEV (reference sequence). CDR3 size: 17 residues. CDR3 sequence reads: CASRLLTGTTYNSPLHF. For the CDR3, the DNA is TGTGCCAGCAGACTCTTAACAGGGACAACCTATAATTCACCCCTCCACTTT.

The rearrangement uses TRBV7-2 and TRBJ2-7; no clear D gene. V was trimmed by 7 bases and J by 5 bases, leaving 12 bases between them. The CDR3 spans 12 residues. Germline V lookup: CDR1 SGHTA, CDR2 FQGNSA. Here the CDR3 reads CASTPGAHEQYF. CDR3 nucleotides: TGTGCCAGCACCCCAGGCGCCCACGAGCAGTACTTC.

The V call is TRBV6-4, the J call TRBJ1-5, with 10 bases identical to TRBD1. This CDR3 contains 13 residues. V trimming: 9 bases; J trimming: 4 bases; junction bases outside the gene matches: 3. CDR1 is MRHNA and CDR2 is SNTAGT in the germline V gene. In nucleotides, the CDR3 is TGTGCCAGTGGGACAGGGGAGAATCAGCCCCAGCATTTT. Translation gives CASGTGENQPQHF.

The chain recombines TRBV19 with TRBJ2-4; 8 positions match TRBD2. Per the germline V gene, CDR1 is LNHDA and CDR2 is SQIVND (reference sequence). The CDR3 has 21 amino acids. Unmatched junction bases numbered 22, after V lost 6 bases and J lost 0 bases. The CDR3 region is CASSALPGPGGLGIAKNIQYF. The CDR3 DNA reads as TGTGCCAGTAGCGCATTACCGGGCCCGGGGGGGCTGGGGATAGCCAAAAACATTCAGTACTTC.

The rearrangement joins TRBV20-1 to TRBJ1-1; no firm D call. V was cut by 6 bases and J by 0 bases, with 11 bases left in between. The CDR3 extends over 13 amino acids. Looked up from germline, CDR1 is DFQATT and CDR2 is SNEGSKA (reference sequence). Here the CDR3 reads CSAPGQVNTEAFF. In DNA form, the CDR3 reads TGCAGTGCACCGGGTCAGGTGAACACTGAAGCTTTCTTT.